The present T cell receptor beta chain was sequenced within a study of shared clonotypes between healthy human individuals. CDR1 is SGHTA, CDR2 FQGNSA, per germline. CDR3 length: 12 amino acids. The V gene lost 1 base and the J gene lost 4 bases, with 4 bases spanning the gap. The assay was immunoSEQ multiplex PCR, and TCRdb's table has in-frame clones only and misses some. The repertoire holds about 2 million clones, with 90% to 95% as singletons. About this clone: In the same sample, other DNA sequences code for this CDR3.

The receptor was derived from a man between 18 and 29 years old in good health. The chain combines TRBV7-2 with TRBJ1-2; no reliable D call. Material for sequencing was naive CD4+ T cells sorted from blood. As for subset: CD45RA+ positively selected. CDR3 DNA sequence: TGTGCCAGCAGCTTAGGAGTCTATGGCTACACCTTC. Amino acids: CASSLGVYGYTF. The full variable domain, rest sourced from reference TRBV7-2 and TRBJ1-2, is GAGVSQSPSNKVTEKGKDVELRCDPISGHTALYWYRQSLGQGLEFLIYFQGNSAPDKSGLPSDRFSAERTGGSVSTLTIQRTQQEDSAVYLCASSLGVYGYTFGSGTRLTVV.